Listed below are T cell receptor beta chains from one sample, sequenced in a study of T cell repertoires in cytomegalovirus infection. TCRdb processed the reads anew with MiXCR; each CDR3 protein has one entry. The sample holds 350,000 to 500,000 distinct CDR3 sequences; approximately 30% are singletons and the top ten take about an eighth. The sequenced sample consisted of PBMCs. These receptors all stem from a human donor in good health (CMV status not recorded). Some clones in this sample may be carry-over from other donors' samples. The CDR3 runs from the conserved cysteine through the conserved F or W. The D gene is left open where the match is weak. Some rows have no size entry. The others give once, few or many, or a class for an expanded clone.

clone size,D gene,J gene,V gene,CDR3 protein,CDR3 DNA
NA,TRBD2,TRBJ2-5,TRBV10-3,CAISETSGYQETQYF,TGTGCCATCAGTGAGACTAGCGGGTACCAAGAGACCCAGTACTTC
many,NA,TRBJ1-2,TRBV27,CASRVSGTNYGYTF,TGTGCCAGCAGGGTCAGTGGGACTAACTATGGCTACACCTTC
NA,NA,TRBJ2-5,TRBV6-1,CASSGSTGSGETQYF,TGTGCCAGCAGTGGCAGCACGGGGTCGGGAGAGACCCAGTACTTC
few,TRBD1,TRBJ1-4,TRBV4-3,CASSQVSGTGGEKLFF,TGCGCCAGCAGCCAAGTATCCGGGACAGGGGGTGAAAAACTGTTTTTT
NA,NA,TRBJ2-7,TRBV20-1,CSASPTTRLYEQYF,TGCAGTGCTAGCCCGACAACCAGGCTTTACGAGCAGTACTTC
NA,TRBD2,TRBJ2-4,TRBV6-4,CASRELGLAGAKNIQYF,TGTGCCAGCAGGGAATTGGGGCTAGCGGGAGCCAAAAACATTCAGTACTTC
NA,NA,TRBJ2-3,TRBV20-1,CSSTRNPNPDTQYF,TGCAGTTCTACTAGAAACCCCAACCCAGATACGCAGTATTTT
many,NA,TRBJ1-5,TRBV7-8,CASSSTNNQPQHF,TGTGCCAGCAGCTCCACGAACAATCAGCCCCAGCATTTT
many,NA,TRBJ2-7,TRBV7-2,CASSLEVFYEQYF,TGTGCCAGCAGCTTAGAGGTATTTTACGAGCAGTACTTC
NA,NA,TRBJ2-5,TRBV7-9,CASSPTVGTQETQYF,TGTGCCAGCAGCCCTACTGTCGGGACCCAAGAGACCCAGTACTTC
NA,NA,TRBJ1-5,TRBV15,CATSRDGGDLSNQPQHF,TGTGCCACCAGCAGAGATGGGGGAGACCTTAGCAATCAGCCCCAGCATTTT
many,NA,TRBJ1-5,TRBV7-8,CASSTHRDQPQHF,TGTGCCAGCAGCACCCACAGGGACCAGCCCCAGCATTTT
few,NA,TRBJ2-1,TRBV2,CASMGGRDEQFF,TGTGCCAGCATGGGGGGGCGCGATGAGCAGTTCTTC
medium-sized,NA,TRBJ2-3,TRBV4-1,CASSQDGAGIAADTQYF,TGCGCCAGCAGCCAAGATGGAGCAGGGATAGCGGCAGATACGCAGTATTTT
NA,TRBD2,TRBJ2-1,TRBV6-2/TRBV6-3,CASSSPSGGPYNEQFF,TGTGCCAGCAGTTCTCCTAGCGGGGGGCCCTACAATGAGCAGTTCTTC
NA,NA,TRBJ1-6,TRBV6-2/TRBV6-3,CASSYSTGSSSPLHF,TGTGCCAGCAGTTACTCAACAGGGAGCAGTTCACCCCTCCACTTT
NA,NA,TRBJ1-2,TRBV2,CASKSGQTYGYTF,TGTGCCAGCAAATCAGGACAGACGTATGGCTACACCTTC
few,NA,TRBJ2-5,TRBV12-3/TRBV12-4,CASSHPGQQETQYF,TGTGCCAGCAGTCATCCGGGACAACAAGAGACCCAGTACTTC
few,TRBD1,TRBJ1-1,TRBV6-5,CASSYFGQGYTEAFF,TGTGCCAGCAGTTACTTCGGACAGGGCTACACTGAAGCTTTCTTT
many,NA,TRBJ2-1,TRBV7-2,CASSLRVVNNEQFF,TGTGCCAGCAGCTTACGGGTGGTGAACAATGAGCAGTTCTTC
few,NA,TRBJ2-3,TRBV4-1,CASSQDLVLHQGTDTQYF,TGCGCCAGCAGCCAAGATCTTGTCCTCCACCAGGGCACAGATACGCAGTATTTT
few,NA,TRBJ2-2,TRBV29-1,CSVITGGTGELFF,TGCAGCGTTATAACCGGTGGCACCGGGGAGCTGTTTTTT
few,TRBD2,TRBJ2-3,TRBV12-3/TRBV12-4,CASSLSGGGKTTDTQYF,TGTGCCAGCAGCTTGAGCGGGGGGGGTAAAACGACAGATACGCAGTATTTT
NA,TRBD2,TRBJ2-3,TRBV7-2,CASSPLGEAAGGRTDTKFF,TGTGCCAGCAGCCCCCTCGGAGAGGCGGCGGGGGGGCGTACAGATACTAAGTTTTTT
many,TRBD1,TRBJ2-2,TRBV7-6,CASSLTVQGAGPNTGELFF,TGTGCCAGCAGCCTCACCGTTCAGGGGGCAGGCCCGAACACCGGGGAGCTGTTTTTT
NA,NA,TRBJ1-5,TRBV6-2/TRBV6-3,CASCKGGDQPQHF,TGTGCCAGCTGCAAGGGGGGTGATCAGCCCCAGCATTTT
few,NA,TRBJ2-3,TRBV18,CASSPFGGGTDTQYF,TGTGCCAGCTCACCATTTGGAGGTGGCACAGATACGCAGTATTTT
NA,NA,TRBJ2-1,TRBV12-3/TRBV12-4,CASSVSTNNEQFF,TGTGCCAGCAGTGTTAGTACAAACAATGAGCAGTTCTTC
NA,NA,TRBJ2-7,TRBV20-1,CSARRSEGDEQYF,TGCAGTGCTAGGAGGTCTGAGGGCGACGAGCAGTACTTC
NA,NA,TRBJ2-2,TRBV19,CASSTQGNTGELFF,TGTGCCAGTAGTACGCAGGGTAACACCGGGGAGCTGTTTTTT
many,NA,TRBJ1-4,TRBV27,CASSLTGATNEKLFF,TGTGCCAGCAGTTTAACCGGTGCAACTAATGAAAAACTGTTTTTT
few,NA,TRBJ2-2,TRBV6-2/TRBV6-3,CASSFLVLGHTTGELFF,TGTGCCAGCAGTTTCCTCGTCTTGGGACACACCACCGGGGAGCTGTTTTTT
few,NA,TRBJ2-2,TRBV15,CATSRDRLPNTGELFF,TGTGCCACCAGCAGAGATCGGCTACCTAACACCGGGGAGCTGTTTTTT
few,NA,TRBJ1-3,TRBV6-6,CASSLSFQASGNTIYF,TGTGCCAGCAGCCTATCCTTCCAAGCCTCTGGAAACACCATATATTTT
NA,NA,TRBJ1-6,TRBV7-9,CVSSGQGDSPLHF,TGTGTCAGCAGTGGGCAGGGTGATTCACCCCTCCACTTT
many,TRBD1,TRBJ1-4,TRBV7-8,CASPLGQARRF,TGTGCCAGCCCCTTGGGACAGGCCCGGAGATTT
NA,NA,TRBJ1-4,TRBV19,CASSIRYSANEKLFF,TGTGCCAGTAGTATCAGGTATTCGGCTAATGAAAAACTGTTTTTT
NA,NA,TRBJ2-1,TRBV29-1,CSVEEGRPSYNEQFF,TGCAGCGTTGAAGAGGGGCGCCCTTCCTACAATGAGCAGTTCTTC
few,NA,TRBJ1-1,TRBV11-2,CASSLPRTGGWTEAFF,TGTGCCAGCAGCTTACCTAGGACGGGAGGGTGGACTGAAGCTTTCTTT
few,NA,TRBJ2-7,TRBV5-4,CASGRLGEQYF,TGTGCCAGCGGGCGGTTAGGCGAGCAGTACTTC
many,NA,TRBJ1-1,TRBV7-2,CASSLAAGGNTEAFF,TGTGCCAGCAGCTTAGCGGCAGGAGGGAACACTGAAGCTTTCTTT
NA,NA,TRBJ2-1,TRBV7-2,CASSNLRVPYNEQLF,TGTGCCAGCAGCAATCTCCGGGTCCCCTACAATGAGCAGCTCTTC
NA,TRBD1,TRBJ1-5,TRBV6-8,CATGTAHQPQHF,TGTGCTACCGGGACAGCTCATCAGCCCCAGCATTTT
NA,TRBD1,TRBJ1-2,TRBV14,CASSRTGEGYGYTF,TGTGCCAGCAGTCGGACAGGGGAGGGCTATGGCTACACCTTC
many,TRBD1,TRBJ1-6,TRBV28,CASREQGVGNSPLHF,TGTGCCAGCAGGGAACAGGGGGTAGGTAATTCACCCCTCCACTTT
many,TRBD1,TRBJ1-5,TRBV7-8,CASSFKTGVDQPQHF,TGTGCCAGCAGCTTCAAAACAGGGGTGGATCAGCCCCAGCATTTT
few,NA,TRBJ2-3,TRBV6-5,CASSYWGVSTDTQYF,TGTGCCAGCAGTTACTGGGGGGTCAGCACAGATACGCAGTATTTT
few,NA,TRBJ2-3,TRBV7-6,CASSSLSDTQYF,TGTGCCAGCAGCTCGCTCAGTGATACGCAGTATTTT